The following is a TCR beta chain sequence with its context. At least ten counts were recorded for this clonotype. No cognate antigen has been identified for it. No base qualities exist here, and no much larger clone lies one base off it. The data derive from a study of blood T cells in healthy people across ages (dated by TCRdb to the mid-2010s). Describing the broader study: Template switching captured roughly one uniquely barcoded TCR beta cDNA molecule per two T cells in model experiments. Using deep sequencing normalized with unique cDNA molecular identifiers, the study measured how TCR beta repertoire diversity changes with age. The donors were divided into four age groups: young (average roughly 17 years), middle-aged (about 40), aged (about 61) and long-lived (roughly 86). To avoid experimental bias, donors of different ages were randomly spread across the sequencing lanes. Two additional independent replicas of 1 million unique cDNA reads from the same blood draw were analyzed for two donors (one aged 18 to 29 and one aged 80 or older).

V is clipped by 5 bases and J by 8 bases, and the sequence between their germline boundaries is 15 bases long. The CDR3 spans 13 residues, from the cysteine through the phenylalanine. Just the 39-base CDR3 DNA is kept, in frame starting at base 1. On the study overall, not on this receptor specifically: Compared with the aged group, more naive CD4+ T cells, fewer expanded clones and increased TCR diversity were shown by the long-lived group, suggesting age selection. Bulk unsorted PBMC profiling prevented conclusive comparison of naive and antigen-experienced compartments. A strong correlation was found between observed TCR beta diversity and the percentage of naive T cells measured by flow cytometry. Because the CMV infection status of the donors was unknown, age-related changes in expanded clonotypes may potentially have been confounded. Observed TCR beta diversity per million T cells fell roughly linearly with age, and a significant reduction was already apparent by age roughly 40. Total diversity estimates from one million sequenced T cells were considered lower bounds and underestimates.

Library construction relied on 5' RACE. Sequencing relied on an Illumina HiSeq 2500. A second PCR of roughly 7 to 12 cycles was performed with a sample-barcoded 5' primer and a J-beta primer mix. A template-switch 5' adaptor carrying 12 random nucleotides introduced a unique molecular identifier onto each TCR beta cDNA molecule. Each sample yielded at least 2.5 million CDR3-containing paired-end reads. The Mint cDNA synthesis kit, primed by a TRBC-specific oligonucleotide, was used to synthesize first-strand cDNA from all RNA. All cDNA was treated with uracil-DNA glycosylase and then went through a first 18-cycle PCR with the universal primers M1SS and BC2_uni_R. Turning to the authors' computational methods: Each sample was normalized by randomly selecting 1 million high-quality reads, each carrying a distinct molecular identifier. Instead of being binned into consensus sequences, reads with shared molecular identifiers were discarded. MiTCR, with a Q25 quality threshold and the strictest error-elimination algorithm, was used for CDR3 identification, clonotype clustering and error correction. Lower-bound total TCR beta diversity was estimated with a nonparametric unseen species model using Euler transformation. TCRdb's own reprocessing of the public reads used fastp at Q25 and MiXCR and kept productive beta chains. When rows share a CDR3 protein, they turn into one entry using the most common DNA and genes. The V and J calls were not made by the authors but by TCRdb's processing. This sample gives fewer than 900,000 distinct CDR3 sequences in total; around 36% of them show up just once. Roughly 13% of the sample lies in the top ten.

Systemically healthy Caucasian individuals from Russia, some 36 in total and aged roughly 6 to 100 years, were included as donors. Roughly 10 milliliters of peripheral blood were collected from each donor into EDTA-treated Vacutainer tubes. Ficoll-Paque density-gradient centrifugation was used to isolate PBMCs, with at least 6 million per sample. Trizol reagent was used to extract total RNA from PBMCs, with at least 5.5 micrograms per sample. For every donor, an aliquot of PBMCs went through flow cytometry to measure the percentages of naive CD45RAhigh/CD27high T cells. The sample consisted of blood. The rearrangement combines TRBV12-3 or TRBV12-4 with TRBJ1-2, with the D segment identity uncertain. The sequence came from a man in his late teens or twenties in good health. The CDR3 region reads CASSMGPAAGYTF. The DNA sequence is TGTGCCAGCAGTATGGGCCCTGCAGCAGGCTACACCTTC.